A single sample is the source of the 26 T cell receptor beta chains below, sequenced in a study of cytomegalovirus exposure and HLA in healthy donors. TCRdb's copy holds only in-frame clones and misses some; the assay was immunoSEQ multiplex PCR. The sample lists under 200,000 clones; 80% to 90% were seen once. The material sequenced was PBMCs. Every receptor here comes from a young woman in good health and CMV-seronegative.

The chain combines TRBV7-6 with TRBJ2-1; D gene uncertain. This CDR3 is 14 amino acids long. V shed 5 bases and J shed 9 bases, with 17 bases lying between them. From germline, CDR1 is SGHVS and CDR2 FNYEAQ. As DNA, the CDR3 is TGTGCCAGCAGCCCGGAAGCGATGGTTGGTGAGCAGTTCTTC. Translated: CASSPEAMVGEQFF.

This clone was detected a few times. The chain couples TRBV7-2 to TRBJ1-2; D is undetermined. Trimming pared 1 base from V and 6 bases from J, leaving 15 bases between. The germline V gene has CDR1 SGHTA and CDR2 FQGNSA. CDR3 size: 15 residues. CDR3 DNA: TGTGCCAGCAGCTTAGTGGGCGGGCAGGTTGATGGCTACACCTTC. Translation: CASSLVGGQVDGYTF.

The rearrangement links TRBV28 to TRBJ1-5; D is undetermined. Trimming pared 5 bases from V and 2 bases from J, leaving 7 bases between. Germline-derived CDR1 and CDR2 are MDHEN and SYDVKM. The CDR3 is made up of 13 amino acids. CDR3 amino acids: CASSQRGNQPQHF. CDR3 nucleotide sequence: TGTGCCAGCAGTCAAAGGGGCAATCAGCCCCAGCATTTT.

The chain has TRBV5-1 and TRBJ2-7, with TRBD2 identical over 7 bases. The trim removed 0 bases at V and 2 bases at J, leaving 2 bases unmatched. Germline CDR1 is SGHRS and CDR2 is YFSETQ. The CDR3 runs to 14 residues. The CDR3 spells CASSLVGGTYEQYF. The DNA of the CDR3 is TGCGCCAGCAGCTTGGTCGGGGGGACCTACGAGCAGTACTTC. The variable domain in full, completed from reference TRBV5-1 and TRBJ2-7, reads KAGVTQTPRYLIKTRGQQVTLSCSPISGHRSVSWYQQTPGQGLQFLFEYFSETQRNKGNFPGRFSGRQFSNSRSEMNVSTLELGDSALYLCASSLVGGTYEQYFGPGTRLTVT.

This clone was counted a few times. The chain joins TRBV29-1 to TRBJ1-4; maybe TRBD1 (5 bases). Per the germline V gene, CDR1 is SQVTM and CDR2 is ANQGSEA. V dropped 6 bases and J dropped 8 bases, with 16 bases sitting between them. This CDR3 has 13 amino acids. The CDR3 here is CSVPGPKVEKLFF. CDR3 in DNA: TGCAGCGTGCCGGGACCAAAGGTAGAAAAACTGTTTTTT.

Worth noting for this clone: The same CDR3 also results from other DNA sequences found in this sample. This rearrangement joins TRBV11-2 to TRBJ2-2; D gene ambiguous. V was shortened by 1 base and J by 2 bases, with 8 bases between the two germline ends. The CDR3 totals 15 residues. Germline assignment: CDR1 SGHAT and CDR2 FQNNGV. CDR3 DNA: TGTGCCAGCAGCTTAGTGGTCGTTAACACCGGGGAGCTGTTTTTT. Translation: CASSLVVVNTGELFF.

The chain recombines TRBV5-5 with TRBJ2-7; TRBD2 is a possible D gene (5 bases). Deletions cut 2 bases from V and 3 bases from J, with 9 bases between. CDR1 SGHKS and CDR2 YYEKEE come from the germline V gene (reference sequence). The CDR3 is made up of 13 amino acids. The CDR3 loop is CASSFLADYEQYF. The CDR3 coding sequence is TGTGCCAGCAGCTTTCTAGCAGACTACGAGCAGTACTTC.

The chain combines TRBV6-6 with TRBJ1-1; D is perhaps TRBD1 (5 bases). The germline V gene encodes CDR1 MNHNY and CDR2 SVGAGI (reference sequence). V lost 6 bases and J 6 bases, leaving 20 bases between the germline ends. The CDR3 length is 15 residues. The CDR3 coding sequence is TGTGCCAGCAGCTCCAGCGCGGCGGGGGGTTCTGAAGCTTTCTTT. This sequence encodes CASSSSAAGGSEAFF.

CDR3 loop: CASSQDRRPVQEKLFF. The CDR3 coding sequence is TGCGCCAGCAGCCAAGATCGGAGACCTGTTCAGGAAAAACTGTTTTTT. The chain couples TRBV4-1 to TRBJ1-4; no reliable D call. Trimming stripped 0 bases from V and 8 bases from J, with 16 bases between. From germline, CDR1 is MGHRA and CDR2 YSYEKL. The CDR3 runs to 16 residues.

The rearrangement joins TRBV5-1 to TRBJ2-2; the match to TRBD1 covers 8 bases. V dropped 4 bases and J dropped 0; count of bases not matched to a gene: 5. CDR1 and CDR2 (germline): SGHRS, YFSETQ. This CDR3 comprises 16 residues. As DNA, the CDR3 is TGCGCCAGCAGCCCAGGGGACAGGACGAACACCGGGGAGCTGTTTTTT. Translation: CASSPGDRTNTGELFF.

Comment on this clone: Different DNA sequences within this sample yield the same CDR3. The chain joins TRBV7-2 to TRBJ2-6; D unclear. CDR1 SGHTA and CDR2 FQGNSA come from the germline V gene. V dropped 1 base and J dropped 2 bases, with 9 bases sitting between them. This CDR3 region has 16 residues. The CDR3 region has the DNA TGTGCCAGCAGCTTAGGTCCTGGTGCTGGGGCCAACGTCCTGACTTTC. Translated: CASSLGPGAGANVLTF.

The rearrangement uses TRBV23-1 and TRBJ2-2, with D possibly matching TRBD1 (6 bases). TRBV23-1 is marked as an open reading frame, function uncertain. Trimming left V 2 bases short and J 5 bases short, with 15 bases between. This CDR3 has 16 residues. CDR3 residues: CASSQGQGLWTGELFF. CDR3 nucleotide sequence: TGCGCCAGCAGTCAAGGGCAGGGGCTTTGGACCGGGGAGCTGTTTTTT.

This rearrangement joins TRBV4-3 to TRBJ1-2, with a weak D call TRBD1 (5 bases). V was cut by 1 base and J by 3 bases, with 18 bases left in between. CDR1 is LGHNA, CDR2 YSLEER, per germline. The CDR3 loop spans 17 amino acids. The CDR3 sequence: CASSQAGAPEIYYGYTF. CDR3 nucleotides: TGCGCCAGCAGCCAAGCTGGGGCCCCCGAAATATACTATGGCTACACCTTC.

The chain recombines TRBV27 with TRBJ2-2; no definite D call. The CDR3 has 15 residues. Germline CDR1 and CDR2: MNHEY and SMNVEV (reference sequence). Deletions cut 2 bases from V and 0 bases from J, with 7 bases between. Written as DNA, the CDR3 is TGTGCCAGCAGTTTAAGAGATTCGAACACCGGGGAGCTGTTTTTT. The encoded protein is CASSLRDSNTGELFF.

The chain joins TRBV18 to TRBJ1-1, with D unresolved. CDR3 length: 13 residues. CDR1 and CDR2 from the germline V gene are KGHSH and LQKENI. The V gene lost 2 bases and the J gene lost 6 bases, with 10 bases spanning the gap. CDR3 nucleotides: TGTGCCAGCTCACCAAGCAGAGGTGCTGAAGCTTTCTTT. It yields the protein CASSPSRGAEAFF.

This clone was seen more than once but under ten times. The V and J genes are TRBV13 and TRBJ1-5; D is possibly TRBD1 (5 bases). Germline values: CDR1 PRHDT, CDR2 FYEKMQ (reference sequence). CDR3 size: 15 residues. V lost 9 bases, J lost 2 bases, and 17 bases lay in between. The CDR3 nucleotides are TGTGCCAGTACCCTGAGGGACTGGGGCAATCAGCCCCAGCATTTT. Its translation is CASTLRDWGNQPQHF.

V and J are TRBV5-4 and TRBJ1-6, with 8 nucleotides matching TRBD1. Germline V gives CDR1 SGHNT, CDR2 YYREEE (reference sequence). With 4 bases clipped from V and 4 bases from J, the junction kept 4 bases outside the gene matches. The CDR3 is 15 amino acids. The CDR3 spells CASSIRTGYNSPLHF. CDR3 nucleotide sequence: TGTGCCAGCAGCATACGGACAGGGTATAATTCACCCCTCCACTTT.

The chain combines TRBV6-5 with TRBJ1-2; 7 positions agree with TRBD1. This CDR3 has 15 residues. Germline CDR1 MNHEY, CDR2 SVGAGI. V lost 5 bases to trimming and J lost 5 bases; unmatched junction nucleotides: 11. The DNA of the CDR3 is TGTGCCAGCAGTACCGGACAGGAAATACTTTATGGCTACACCTTC. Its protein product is CASSTGQEILYGYTF.

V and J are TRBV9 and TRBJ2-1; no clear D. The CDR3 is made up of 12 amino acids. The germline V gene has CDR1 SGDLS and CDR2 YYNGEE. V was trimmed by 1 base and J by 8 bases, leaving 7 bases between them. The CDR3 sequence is CASSVSGDEQFF. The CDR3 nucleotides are TGTGCCAGCAGCGTATCCGGCGATGAGCAGTTCTTC. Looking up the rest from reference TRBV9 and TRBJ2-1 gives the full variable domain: DSGVTQTPKHLITATGQRVTLRCSPRSGDLSVYWYQQSLDQGLQFLIQYYNGEERAKGNILERFSAQQFPDLHSELNLSSLELGDSALYFCASSVSGDEQFFGPGTRLTVL.

The CDR3 nucleotides are TGTGCCAGCAGAGCACTAGCCGGGGAGCTGTTTTTT. Its translation: CASRALAGELFF. V is TRBV28 and J is TRBJ2-2; D may be TRBD2 (5 bases). Germline loops: CDR1 MDHEN, CDR2 SYDVKM. The CDR3 contains 12 residues. Trimming left V 6 bases short and J 6 bases short, with 8 bases between.

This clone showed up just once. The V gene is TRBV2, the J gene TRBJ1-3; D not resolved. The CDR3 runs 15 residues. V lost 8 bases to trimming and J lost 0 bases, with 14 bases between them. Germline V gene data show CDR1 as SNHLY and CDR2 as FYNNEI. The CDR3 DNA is TGTGCCAGCCGTGTAGGTCTGGGCTCTGGAAACACCATATATTTT. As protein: CASRVGLGSGNTIYF.

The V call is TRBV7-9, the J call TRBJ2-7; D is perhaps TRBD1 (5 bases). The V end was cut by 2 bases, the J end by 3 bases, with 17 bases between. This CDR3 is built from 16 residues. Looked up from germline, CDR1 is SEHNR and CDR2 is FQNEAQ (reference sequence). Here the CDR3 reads CASSLWASRDGYEQYF. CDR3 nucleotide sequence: TGTGCCAGCAGCTTATGGGCCAGCAGGGATGGCTACGAGCAGTACTTC.

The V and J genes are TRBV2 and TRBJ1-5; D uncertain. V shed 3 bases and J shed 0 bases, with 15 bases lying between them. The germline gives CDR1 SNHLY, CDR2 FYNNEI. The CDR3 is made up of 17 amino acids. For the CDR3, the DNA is TGTGCCAGCAGTGAGGACTTGGCAAAAGGTAGCAATCAGCCCCAGCATTTT. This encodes CASSEDLAKGSNQPQHF. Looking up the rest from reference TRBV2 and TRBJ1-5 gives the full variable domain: EPEVTQTPSHQVTQMGQEVILRCVPISNHLYFYWYRQILGQKVEFLVSFYNNEISEKSEIFDDQFSVERPDGSNFTLKIRSTKLEDSAMYFCASSEDLAKGSNQPQHFGDGTRLSIL.

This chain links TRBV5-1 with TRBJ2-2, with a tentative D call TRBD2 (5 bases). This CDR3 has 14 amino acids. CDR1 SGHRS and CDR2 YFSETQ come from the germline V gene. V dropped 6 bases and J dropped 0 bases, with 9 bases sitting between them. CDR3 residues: CASKAGANTGELFF. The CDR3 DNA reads TGCGCCAGCAAGGCCGGGGCGAACACCGGGGAGCTGTTTTTT.

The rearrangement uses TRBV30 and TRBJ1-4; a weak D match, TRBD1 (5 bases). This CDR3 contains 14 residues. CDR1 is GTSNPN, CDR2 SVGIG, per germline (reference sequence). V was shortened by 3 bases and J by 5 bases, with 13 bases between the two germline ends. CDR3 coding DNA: TGTGCCTGGAGAACCGGGACTCTGAATGAAAAACTGTTTTTT. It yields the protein CAWRTGTLNEKLFF. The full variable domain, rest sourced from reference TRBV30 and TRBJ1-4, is SQTIHQWPATLVQPVGSPLSLECTVEGTSNPNLYWYRQAAGRGLQLLFYSVGIGQISSEVPQNLSASRPQDRQFILSSKKLLLSDSGFYLCAWRTGTLNEKLFFGSGTQLSVL.

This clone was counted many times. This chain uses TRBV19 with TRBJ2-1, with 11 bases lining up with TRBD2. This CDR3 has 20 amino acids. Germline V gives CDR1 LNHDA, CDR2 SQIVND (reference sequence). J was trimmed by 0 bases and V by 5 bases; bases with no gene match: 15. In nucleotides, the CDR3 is TGTGCCAGTAGTCCGGGTGCTGGACTAGCGGGTCCCCTCTCCTACAATGAGCAGTTCTTC. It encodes CASSPGAGLAGPLSYNEQFF.